These 2 T cell receptor beta chains originate from one sample sequenced in a study of cytomegalovirus exposure and HLA in healthy donors. 13 Jbeta primers and 60 Vbeta primers were used for the PCR. The table came from immunoSEQ multiplex PCR; TCRdb's copy has only in-frame clones and leaves some out. Of more than 85,000 clones in the sample, around 73% were seen once. Sequenced material: PBMCs. The origin of the receptors is a man in his thirties or forties in good health and CMV-seronegative.

The J gene is TRBJ2-1, the V gene TRBV5-4; 8 bases agree with TRBD2. The trim removed 1 base at V and 6 bases at J, leaving 6 bases unmatched. This CDR3 has 15 amino acids. Germline V gene lookup returns CDR1 SGHNT and CDR2 YYREEE (reference sequence). CDR3 DNA sequence: TGTGCCAGCAGCTTGCGGGGGGGAAGGGGCAATGAGCAGTTCTTC. Residues: CASSLRGGRGNEQFF.

This chain connects TRBV4-3 to TRBJ2-2, with 10 bases that match TRBD1. J was trimmed by 3 bases and V by 0 bases; bases with no gene match: 7. Germline-derived CDR1 and CDR2 are LGHNA and YSLEER. The CDR3 runs to 18 residues. The CDR3 sequence: CASSQDSRQGADTGELFF. The CDR3 nucleotides read TGCGCCAGCAGCCAAGATTCCCGACAGGGGGCGGACACCGGGGAGCTGTTTTTT.